The source of this T cell receptor (beta chain) is a study of blood T cell repertoires in COVID-19. In the study overall: Specimens from acute and convalescent COVID-19 originated in the United States, Italy and Spain.

Germline V gene lookup returns CDR1 LNHDA and CDR2 SQIVND (reference sequence). This CDR3 is 14 amino acids long. The V end was cut by 3 bases, the J end by 5 bases, with 13 bases between. Only in-frame clones appear in the TCRdb table, and some are missing; sequencing was by immunoSEQ multiplex PCR. The sample has about 150,000 clones, 84% seen once. This chain connects TRBV19 to TRBJ1-1; weak D call: TRBD1 (5 bases). Specimen: peripheral blood. The clonotype originates from a human donor in a cohort sampled during active COVID-19. CDR3 loop: CASSIQGGRTEAFF. The DNA for the CDR3 is TGTGCCAGTAGTATTCAGGGTGGAAGGACTGAAGCTTTCTTT.